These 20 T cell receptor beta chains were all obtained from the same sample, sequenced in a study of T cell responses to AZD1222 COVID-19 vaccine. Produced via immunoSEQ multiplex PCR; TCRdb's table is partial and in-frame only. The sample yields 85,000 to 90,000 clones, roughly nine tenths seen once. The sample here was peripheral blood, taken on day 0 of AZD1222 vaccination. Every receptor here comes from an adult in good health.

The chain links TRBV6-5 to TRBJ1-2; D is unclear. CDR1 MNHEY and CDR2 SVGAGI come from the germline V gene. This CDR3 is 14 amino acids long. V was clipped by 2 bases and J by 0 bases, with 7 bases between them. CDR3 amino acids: CASSYGSTNYGYTF. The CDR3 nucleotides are TGTGCCAGCAGTTACGGCAGCACTAACTATGGCTACACCTTC.

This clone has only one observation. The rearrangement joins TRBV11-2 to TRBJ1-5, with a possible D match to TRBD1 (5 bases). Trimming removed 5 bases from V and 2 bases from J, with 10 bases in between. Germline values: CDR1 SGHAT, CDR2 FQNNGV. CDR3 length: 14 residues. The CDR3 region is CASSQGAGNQPQHF. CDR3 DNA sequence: TGTGCCAGCAGCCAGGGTGCGGGCAATCAGCCCCAGCATTTT.

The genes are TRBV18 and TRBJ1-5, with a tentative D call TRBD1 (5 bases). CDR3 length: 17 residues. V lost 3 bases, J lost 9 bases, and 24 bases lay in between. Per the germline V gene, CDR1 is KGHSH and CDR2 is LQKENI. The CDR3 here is CASSPSGTGTQATPQHF. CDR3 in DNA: TGTGCCAGCTCACCTTCGGGGACCGGGACCCAAGCCACGCCCCAGCATTTT.

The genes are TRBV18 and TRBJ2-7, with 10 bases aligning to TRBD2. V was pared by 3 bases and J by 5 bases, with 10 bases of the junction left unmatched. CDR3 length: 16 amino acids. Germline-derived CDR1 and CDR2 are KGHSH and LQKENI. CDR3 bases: TGTGCCAGCTCACCTCGACTGCTAGCGGGGGATGACGAGCAGTACTTC. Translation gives CASSPRLLAGDDEQYF.

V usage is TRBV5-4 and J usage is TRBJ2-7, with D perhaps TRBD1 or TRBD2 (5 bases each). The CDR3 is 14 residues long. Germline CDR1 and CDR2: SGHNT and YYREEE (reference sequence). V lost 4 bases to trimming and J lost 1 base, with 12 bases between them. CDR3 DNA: TGTGCCAGCAGCCCGAGGGGCGGGTCCTACGAGCAGTACTTC. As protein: CASSPRGGSYEQYF.

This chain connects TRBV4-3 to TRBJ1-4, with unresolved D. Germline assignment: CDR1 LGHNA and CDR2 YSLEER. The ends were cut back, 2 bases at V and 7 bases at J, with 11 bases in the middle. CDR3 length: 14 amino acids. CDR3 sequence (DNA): TGCGCCAGCAGCCAAAGATCGATGGGTGAAAAACTGTTTTTT. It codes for CASSQRSMGEKLFF.

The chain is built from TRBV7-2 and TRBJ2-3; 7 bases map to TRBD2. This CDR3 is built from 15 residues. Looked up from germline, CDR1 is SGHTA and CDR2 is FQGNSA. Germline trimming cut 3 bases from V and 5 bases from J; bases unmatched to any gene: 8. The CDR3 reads CASSFQTSRGDTQYF. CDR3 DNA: TGTGCCAGCAGCTTCCAGACTAGCCGGGGAGATACGCAGTATTTT.

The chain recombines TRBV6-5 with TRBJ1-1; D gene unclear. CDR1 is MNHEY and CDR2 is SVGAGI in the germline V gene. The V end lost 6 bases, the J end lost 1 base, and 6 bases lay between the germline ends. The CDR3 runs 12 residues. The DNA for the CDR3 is TGTGCCAGCAGGAAGACGAACACTGAAGCTTTCTTT. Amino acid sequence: CASRKTNTEAFF.

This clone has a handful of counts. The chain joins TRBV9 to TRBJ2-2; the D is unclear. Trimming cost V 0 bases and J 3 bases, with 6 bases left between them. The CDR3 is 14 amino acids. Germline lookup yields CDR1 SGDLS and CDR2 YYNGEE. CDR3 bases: TGTGCCAGCAGCGTAGACCCGTACACCGGGGAGCTGTTTTTT. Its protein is CASSVDPYTGELFF.

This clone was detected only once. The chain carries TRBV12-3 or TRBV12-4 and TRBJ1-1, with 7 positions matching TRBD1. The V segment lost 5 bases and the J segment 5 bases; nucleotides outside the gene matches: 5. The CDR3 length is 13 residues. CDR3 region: CASSPTGRTEAFF. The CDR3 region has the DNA TGTGCCAGCAGTCCGACAGGGCGGACTGAAGCTTTCTTT.

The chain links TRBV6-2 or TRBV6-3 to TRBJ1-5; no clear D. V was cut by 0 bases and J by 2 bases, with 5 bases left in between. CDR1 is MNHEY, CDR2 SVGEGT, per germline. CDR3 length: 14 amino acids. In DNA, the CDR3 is TGTGCCAGCAGTTACTCCCGGGGCAATCAGCCCCAGCATTTT. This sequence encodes CASSYSRGNQPQHF.

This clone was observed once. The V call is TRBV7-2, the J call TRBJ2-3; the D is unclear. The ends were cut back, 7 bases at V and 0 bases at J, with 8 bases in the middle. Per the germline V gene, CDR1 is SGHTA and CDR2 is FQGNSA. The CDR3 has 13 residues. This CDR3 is CASKKTSTDTQYF. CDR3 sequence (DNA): TGTGCCAGCAAGAAGACTAGCACAGATACGCAGTATTTT.

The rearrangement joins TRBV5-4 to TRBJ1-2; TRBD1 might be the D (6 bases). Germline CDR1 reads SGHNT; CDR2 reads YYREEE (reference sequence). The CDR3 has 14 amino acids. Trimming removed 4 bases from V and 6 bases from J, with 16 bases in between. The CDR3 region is CASSGGVTGNGYTF. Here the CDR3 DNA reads TGTGCCAGCAGCGGGGGCGTGACAGGAAATGGCTACACCTTC.

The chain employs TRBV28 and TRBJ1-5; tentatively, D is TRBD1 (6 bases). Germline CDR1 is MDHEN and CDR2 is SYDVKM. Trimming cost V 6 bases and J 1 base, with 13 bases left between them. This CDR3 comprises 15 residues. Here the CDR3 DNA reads TGTGCCAGCAGCAGGGGACGGCAAAGCAATCAGCCCCAGCATTTT. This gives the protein CASSRGRQSNQPQHF.

The CDR3: CASSSGGVVRGYTF. In DNA, the CDR3 is TGTGCCAGCAGCTCCGGGGGGGTAGTGAGGGGCTACACCTTC. V is TRBV7-2 and J is TRBJ1-2, with TRBD1 as a possible D gene (5 bases). This CDR3 has 14 amino acids. Trimming took 4 bases from V and 8 from J, leaving 17 bases between them. Germline V gene data show CDR1 as SGHTA and CDR2 as FQGNSA.

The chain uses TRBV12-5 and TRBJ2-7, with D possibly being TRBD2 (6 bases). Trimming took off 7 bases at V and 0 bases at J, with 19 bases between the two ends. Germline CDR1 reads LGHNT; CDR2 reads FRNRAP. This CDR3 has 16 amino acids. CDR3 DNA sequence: TGTGCTAGTGCCTTGAGGTTAGCGGCCAGCTCCTACGAGCAGTACTTC. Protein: CASALRLAASSYEQYF. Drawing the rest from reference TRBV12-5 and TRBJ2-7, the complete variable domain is DARVTQTPRHKVTEMGQEVTMRCQPILGHNTVFWYRQTMMQGLELLAYFRNRAPLDDSGMPKDRFSAEMPDATLATLKIQPSEPRDSAVYFCASALRLAASSYEQYFGPGTRLTVT.

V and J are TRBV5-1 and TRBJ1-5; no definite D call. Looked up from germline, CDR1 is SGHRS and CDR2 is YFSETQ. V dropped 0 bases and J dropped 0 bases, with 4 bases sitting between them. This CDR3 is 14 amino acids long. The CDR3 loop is CASSLGHSNQPQHF. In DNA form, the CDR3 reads TGCGCCAGCAGCTTGGGACATAGCAATCAGCCCCAGCATTTT.

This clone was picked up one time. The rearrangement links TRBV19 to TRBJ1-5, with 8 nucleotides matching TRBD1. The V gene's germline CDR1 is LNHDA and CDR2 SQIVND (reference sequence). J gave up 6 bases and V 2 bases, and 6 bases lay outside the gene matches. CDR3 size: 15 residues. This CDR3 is CASSIPQGGGQPQHF. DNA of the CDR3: TGTGCCAGTAGTATACCACAGGGGGGAGGTCAGCCCCAGCATTTT.

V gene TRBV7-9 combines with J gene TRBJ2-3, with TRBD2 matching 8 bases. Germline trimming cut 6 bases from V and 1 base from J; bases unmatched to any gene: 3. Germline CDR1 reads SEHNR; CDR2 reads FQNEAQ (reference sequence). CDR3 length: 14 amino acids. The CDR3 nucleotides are TGTGCCAGCAGTACTAGCGGAGGCACAGATACGCAGTATTTT. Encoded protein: CASSTSGGTDTQYF.

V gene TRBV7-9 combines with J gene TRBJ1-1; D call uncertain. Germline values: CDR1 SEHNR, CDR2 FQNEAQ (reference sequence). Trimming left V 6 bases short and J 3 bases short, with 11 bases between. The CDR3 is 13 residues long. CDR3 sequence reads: CASRQFSDTEAFF. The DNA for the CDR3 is TGTGCCAGCAGACAGTTTTCGGACACTGAAGCTTTCTTT.